This T cell receptor (beta chain) was captured by sequencing in a study of T cells in Graves' hyperthyroidism and ophthalmopathy. RNA transcripts provided the source from which TCR beta CDR3 regions were amplified. A first-round RT-PCR of the TCR CDR3 used the HTBI primer set. TCRdb reanalysed the multiplex PCR reads using MiXCR and keeps one entry per CDR3 protein. Of around 350,000 distinct CDR3 sequences listed, about 18% were seen once; the top ten hold 34%. V was clipped by 3 bases and J by 1 base, with 25 bases between them. This CDR3 contains 20 residues. Germline V gene sequence: CDR1 MDHEN, CDR2 SYDVKM. Ten or more counts support this clonotype. Patients showing uncontrolled infection, other autoimmune disease, pregnancy or lactation were ineligible. Each diagnosis drew on symptoms, thyroxine, TRAb, thyroid ultrasound and orbital computed tomography findings. First hyperthyroidism diagnosis is when the blood sample was obtained, before any ophthalmopathy symptoms. The PBMCs studied were ones that came from 9 to 10 ml fresh peripheral blood.

The origin of this receptor is a young woman with Graves' hyperthyroidism that later progressed to Graves' ophthalmopathy. The source material was blood. The rearrangement joins TRBV28 to TRBJ2-4; TRBD1 might be the D (6 bases). CDR3 sequence reads: CASSFLIRDTILLAKNIQYF. CDR3 DNA: TGTGCCAGCAGTTTTTTGATCCGGGACACTATTCTTCTGGCCAAAAACATTCAGTACTTC.